Shown below are 3 T cell receptor beta chains from a single sample sequenced in a study of blood T cells in healthy people across ages. PCR was performed a second time for 7 to 11 cycles using a sample-barcoded 5' primer and a J-beta primer mix. TCRdb redid the calling of the 5' RACE reads with MiXCR, one entry per CDR3 protein. The sample records hundreds of thousands of distinct CDR3 sequences, 45% to 70% being singletons. Sequenced sample: blood. Receptors were obtained from a middle-aged man in good health.

The genes are TRBV20-1 and TRBJ2-5, with TRBD2 matching 8 bases. The germline V gene has CDR1 DFQATT and CDR2 SNEGSKA (reference sequence). J was trimmed by 5 bases and V by 2 bases; bases with no gene match: 7. The CDR3 is made up of 14 amino acids. The CDR3 protein is CSARPRAGAETQYF. CDR3 nucleotide sequence: TGCAGTGCTAGACCCCGAGCGGGGGCCGAGACCCAGTACTTC.

The chain joins TRBV12-3 or TRBV12-4 to TRBJ1-1; no firm D call. This CDR3 is 12 amino acids long. V dropped 3 bases and J dropped 5 bases, with 7 bases sitting between them. CDR3 bases: TGTGCCAGCAGTTTGGTAGAGACTGAAGCTTTCTTT. Translated: CASSLVETEAFF.

This clonotype was observed once. The chain combines TRBV5-1 with TRBJ2-2; 12 nucleotides agree with TRBD1. The CDR3 is made up of 16 amino acids. Trimming at V came to 1 base and at J to 7 bases, leaving 5 bases not matched to a gene. The germline CDR1 and CDR2 sequences are SGHRS and YFSETQ. The DNA for the CDR3 is TGCGCCAGCAGCTTGACCGGGACAGGGGGCCTCGGGGAGCTGTTTTTT. Its protein is CASSLTGTGGLGELFF.